These 10 T cell receptor beta chains came from one sample sequenced in a study of blood T cell repertoires in COVID-19 (TCRdb year 2020). The library was obtained by the immunoSEQ multiplex PCR assay. As stored in TCRdb, this immuneACCESS dataset retains in-frame rearrangements with V and J assigned. A fraction of the clones does not appear; measured against another copy, unresolved V genes explain less than half of the discrepancy, and the remainder lacks a known reason. The sample table lists approximately 230,000 clones, 70% to 90% of them with a count of one. Around 3% of the sample is held by the ten biggest clonotypes. Sequenced input: peripheral blood. All receptors derive from a man aged 18 to 30 with active or convalescent COVID-19.

The rearrangement joins TRBV13 to TRBJ2-7, with unresolved D. Germline CDR1 is PRHDT and CDR2 is FYEKMQ (reference sequence). Deletions cut 5 bases from V and 0 bases from J, with 20 bases between. The CDR3 sequence is 17 residues long. The CDR3 sequence: CASSRRPDFTSSYEQYF. For the CDR3, the DNA is TGTGCCAGCAGCCGTCGGCCCGACTTTACCAGCTCCTACGAGCAGTACTTC.

The DNA of the CDR3 is TGCGCCAGCAGCCTGGACAGGGGCGACTATGGCTACACCTTC. It codes for CASSLDRGDYGYTF. The chain links TRBV4-1 to TRBJ1-2, with 9 bases fitting TRBD1. Germline CDR1 reads MGHRA; CDR2 reads YSYEKL. V trimming: 4 bases; J trimming: 3 bases; junction bases outside the gene matches: 3. CDR3 length: 14 amino acids.

The V gene is TRBV28, the J gene TRBJ1-3; 9 nucleotides align to TRBD1. CDR3 length: 16 residues. Germline CDR1 and CDR2: MDHEN and SYDVKM. V lost 4 bases and J lost 0; bases outside the gene matches: 4. CDR3 DNA sequence: TGTGCCAGCAGTTCGACAGGGGGAACCTCTGGAAACACCATATATTTT. It specifies CASSSTGGTSGNTIYF.

V gene TRBV5-1 combines with J gene TRBJ1-1, with a tentative D call TRBD1 (6 bases). Trimming left V 0 bases short and J 2 bases short, with 11 bases between. The length of the CDR3 is 15 residues. Germline V gene data show CDR1 as SGHRS and CDR2 as YFSETQ. CDR3 nucleotides: TGCGCCAGCAGCTTGGACAGGGACCAAAACACTGAAGCTTTCTTT. Protein sequence: CASSLDRDQNTEAFF.

The chain joins TRBV18 to TRBJ2-2, with 8 bases matching TRBD2. V trimming: 0 bases; J trimming: 4 bases; junction bases outside the gene matches: 7. CDR1 KGHSH and CDR2 LQKENI come from the germline V gene. The CDR3 has 17 amino acids. CDR3 sequence reads: CASSPPAGGRGTGELFF. CDR3 coding DNA: TGTGCCAGCTCACCACCCGCGGGGGGCCGCGGCACCGGGGAGCTGTTTTTT. Filled out from reference TRBV18 and TRBJ2-2, the complete variable domain reads NAGVMQNPRHLVRRRGQEARLRCSPMKGHSHVYWYRQLPEEGLKFMVYLQKENIIDESGMPKERFSAEFPKEGPSILRIQQVVRGDSAAYFCASSPPAGGRGTGELFFGEGSRLTVL.

This clone was counted once. The rearrangement joins TRBV4-1 to TRBJ2-1; 10 positions match TRBD1. CDR1 MGHRA and CDR2 YSYEKL come from the germline V gene. The CDR3 totals 15 residues. J lost 8 bases, V lost 2 bases, and 6 bases had no gene match. The CDR3 is CASSQPGQGIDEQFF. In DNA, the CDR3 is TGCGCCAGCAGCCAACCGGGACAGGGGATCGATGAGCAGTTCTTC.

This clone was counted between two and nine times. The chain combines TRBV5-5 with TRBJ1-2; tentatively, D is TRBD1 (5 bases). The V gene lost 2 bases and the J gene lost 3 bases, with 17 bases spanning the gap. CDR3 length equals 16 residues. Germline V gives CDR1 SGHKS, CDR2 YYEKEE (reference sequence). CDR3 sequence: CASSFRLLDRDYGYTF. The CDR3, as DNA: TGTGCCAGCAGCTTCCGGCTGCTTGACAGAGACTATGGCTACACCTTC.

The J gene is TRBJ2-2, the V gene TRBV7-9; D is undetermined. The V end lost 5 bases, the J end lost 3 bases, and 13 bases lay between the germline ends. Germline V CDR1 and CDR2: SEHNR, FQNEAQ (reference sequence). The length of the CDR3 is 15 residues. CDR3 sequence reads: CASSPPIVDTGELFF. The CDR3 DNA reads as TGTGCCAGCAGCCCCCCGATTGTAGACACCGGGGAGCTGTTTTTT.

The chain combines TRBV5-1 with TRBJ2-1; 10 bases agree with TRBD2. V lost 2 bases, J lost 5 bases, and 4 bases stayed unmatched. CDR3 length: 15 residues. CDR1 SGHRS and CDR2 YFSETQ come from the germline V gene. The CDR3, as DNA: TGCGCCAGCAGCTTATTAGCGGGGGGTAACAATGAGCAGTTCTTC. Protein product: CASSLLAGGNNEQFF. Full variable domain (outside the CDR3, taken from reference TRBV5-1 and TRBJ2-1): KAGVTQTPRYLIKTRGQQVTLSCSPISGHRSVSWYQQTPGQGLQFLFEYFSETQRNKGNFPGRFSGRQFSNSRSEMNVSTLELGDSALYLCASSLLAGGNNEQFFGPGTRLTVL.

V usage is TRBV10-3 and J usage is TRBJ1-1; D is possibly TRBD1 (5 bases). Germline-derived CDR1 and CDR2 are ENHRY and SYGVKD. CDR3 length: 14 amino acids. The V end lost 2 bases, the J end lost 5 bases, and 12 bases lay between the germline ends. As DNA, the CDR3 is TGTGCCATCAGTGAGAGGGCAGGGAGGACTGAAGCTTTCTTT. This encodes CAISERAGRTEAFF.